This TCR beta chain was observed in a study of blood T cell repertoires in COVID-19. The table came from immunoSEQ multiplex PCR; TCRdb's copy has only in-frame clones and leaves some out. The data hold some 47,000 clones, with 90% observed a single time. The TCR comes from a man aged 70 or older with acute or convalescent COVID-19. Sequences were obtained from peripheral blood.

The CDR3 loop is CASSQEFIAGYNEQFF. In DNA, the CDR3 is TGTGCCAGCAGCCAAGAGTTCATAGCGGGGTACAATGAGCAGTTCTTC. J is TRBJ2-1 and V is TRBV3-1 (or the pseudogene TRBV3-2), with 8 bases aligning to TRBD2. V was pared by 0 bases and J by 4 bases, with 5 bases of the junction left unmatched. Looked up from germline, CDR1 is LGHDT and CDR2 is YNNKEL (reference sequence). The CDR3 totals 16 residues.